This is a list of T cell receptor beta chains from one sample in a study of cytomegalovirus exposure and HLA in healthy donors. Data came from immunoSEQ multiplex PCR; TCRdb stores just in-frame clones and leaves some out. The table includes 150,000 to 200,000 clones, 84% detected once. Sequenced material: PBMCs. All receptors derive from a girl between 10 and 17 years old in good health and CMV-seropositive. The CDR3 runs from the conserved cysteine through the conserved F or W. Fields, in order: V gene, J gene, clone size, D gene, CDR3 length, CDR3 protein, CDR3 DNA. A D gene is named only where the DNA matches it firmly. Clone size, where shown, is once, few, many, or a class for clones that have expanded.

V: TRBV6-5
J: TRBJ1-2
size: -
D: TRBD1
length: 15
CDR3: CATSDRVQTNYGYTF
DNA: TGTGCCACCTCGGACAGGGTGCAAACTAACTATGGCTACACCTTC

V: TRBV9
J: TRBJ1-1
size: -
D: TRBD1
length: 15
CDR3: CASSLRGQGLSEAFF
DNA: TGTGCCAGCAGTCTAAGGGGACAGGGACTTAGTGAAGCTTTCTTT

V: TRBV5-1
J: TRBJ2-7
size: few
D: TRBD1
length: 14
CDR3: CASSLGTGNYEQYF
DNA: TGCGCCAGCAGCTTGGGGACAGGGAACTACGAGCAGTACTTC

V: TRBV27
J: TRBJ1-4
size: -
D: TRBD1
length: 17
CDR3: CASSLYSAGTENEKLFF
DNA: TGTGCCAGCAGTTTATATTCAGCCGGGACAGAAAATGAAAAACTGTTTTTT

V: TRBV7-2
J: TRBJ1-5
size: few
D: TRBD1
length: 17
CDR3: CASSYRQGAWSNQPQHF
DNA: TGTGCCAGCAGCTATCGGCAGGGGGCTTGGAGCAATCAGCCCCAGCATTTT

V: TRBV29-1
J: TRBJ2-7
size: -
D: -
length: 12
CDR3: CSVVRGTYEQYF
DNA: TGCAGCGTTGTCAGGGGAACCTACGAGCAGTACTTC

V: TRBV27
J: TRBJ1-6
size: -
D: -
length: 18
CDR3: CASSLFPPQGSYNSPLHF
DNA: TGTGCCAGCAGTTTATTCCCCCCACAGGGCTCCTATAATTCACCCCTCCACTTT

V: TRBV30
J: TRBJ2-7
size: -
D: -
length: 13
CDR3: CAWSPTGSYEQYF
DNA: TGTGCCTGGAGCCCTACCGGGAGCTACGAGCAGTACTTC

V: TRBV7-2
J: TRBJ2-1
size: -
D: TRBD2
length: 16
CDR3: CASSSVSGGSYNEQFF
DNA: TGTGCCAGCAGCTCGGTGAGCGGGGGTTCGTACAATGAGCAGTTCTTC

V: TRBV28
J: TRBJ1-1
size: once
D: -
length: 11
CDR3: CAAQGFTEAFF
DNA: TGTGCCGCACAGGGATTCACTGAAGCTTTCTTT

V: TRBV7-6
J: TRBJ1-2
size: -
D: TRBD1
length: 15
CDR3: CASSLSPTGTDGYTF
DNA: TGTGCCAGCAGCTTATCGCCGACCGGGACAGATGGCTACACCTTC

V: TRBV7-9
J: TRBJ2-1
size: -
D: TRBD2
length: 16
CDR3: CASSLAGAGGRDEQFF
DNA: TGTGCCAGCAGCTTAGCGGGAGCGGGGGGGCGGGATGAGCAGTTCTTC

V: TRBV5-4
J: TRBJ1-1
size: -
D: -
length: 14
CDR3: CASSGGVGDTEAFF
DNA: TGTGCCAGCAGCGGGGGGGTAGGGGACACTGAAGCTTTCTTT

V: TRBV12-5
J: TRBJ2-2
size: -
D: TRBD1
length: 17
CDR3: CASGLVRTGVNTGELFF
DNA: TGTGCTAGTGGTTTGGTACGAACAGGGGTGAACACCGGGGAGCTGTTTTTT

V: TRBV6-4
J: TRBJ2-7
size: -
D: TRBD2
length: 14
CDR3: CASSEIAGGREQYF
DNA: TGTGCCAGCAGTGAAATAGCGGGGGGGCGGGAGCAGTACTTC